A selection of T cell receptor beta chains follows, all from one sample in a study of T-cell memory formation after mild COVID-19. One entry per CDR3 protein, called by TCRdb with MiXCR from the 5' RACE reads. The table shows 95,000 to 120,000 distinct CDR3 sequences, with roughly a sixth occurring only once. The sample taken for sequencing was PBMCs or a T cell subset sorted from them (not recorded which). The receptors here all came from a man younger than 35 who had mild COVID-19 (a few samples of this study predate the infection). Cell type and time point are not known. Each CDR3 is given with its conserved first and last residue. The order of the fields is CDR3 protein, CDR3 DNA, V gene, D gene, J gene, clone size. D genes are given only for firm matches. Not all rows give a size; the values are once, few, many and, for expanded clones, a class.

cdr3_aa: CASSSQGQLGAFF
cdr3_nt: TGTGCCAGCAGTTCACAGGGACAGCTAGGAGCTTTCTTT
v_call: TRBV6-5
d_call: TRBD1
j_call: TRBJ1-1
clone_size: NA

cdr3_aa: CASSQSGQGDDEQFF
cdr3_nt: TGTGCCAGCAGCCAGTCGGGACAGGGTGATGATGAGCAGTTCTTC
v_call: TRBV4-2
d_call: TRBD1
j_call: TRBJ2-1
clone_size: NA

cdr3_aa: CASSRWGPTDTQYF
cdr3_nt: TGTGCCAGCAGCAGATGGGGCCCCACAGATACGCAGTATTTT
v_call: TRBV7-2
d_call: NA
j_call: TRBJ2-3
clone_size: few

cdr3_aa: CASSTPASPSF
cdr3_nt: TGTGCCAGCAGCACCCCGGCCAGTCCGAGTTTC
v_call: TRBV5-5
d_call: NA
j_call: TRBJ2-5
clone_size: few

cdr3_aa: CASSEGPQGARGYTF
cdr3_nt: TGTGCCAGCAGTGAAGGCCCCCAGGGGGCCCGAGGCTACACCTTC
v_call: TRBV2
d_call: TRBD1
j_call: TRBJ1-2
clone_size: NA

cdr3_aa: CASTHLRNINTGELFF
cdr3_nt: TGTGCCAGCACACACCTTCGGAACATCAACACCGGGGAGCTGTTTTTT
v_call: TRBV12-3/TRBV12-4
d_call: NA
j_call: TRBJ2-2
clone_size: many

cdr3_aa: CAAAGQPSPNQPQHF
cdr3_nt: TGTGCCGCGGCGGGCCAGCCCTCACCCAATCAGCCCCAGCATTTT
v_call: TRBV6-1
d_call: NA
j_call: TRBJ1-5
clone_size: NA

cdr3_aa: CASSGGRGLNEQFF
cdr3_nt: TGCGCCAGCAGCGGAGGAAGGGGGCTTAATGAGCAGTTCTTC
v_call: TRBV5-1
d_call: TRBD1
j_call: TRBJ2-1
clone_size: few

cdr3_aa: CASSLDTFEGNEQFF
cdr3_nt: TGTGCCAGCAGCTTAGACACATTCGAGGGGAATGAGCAGTTCTTC
v_call: TRBV7-6
d_call: NA
j_call: TRBJ2-1
clone_size: NA

cdr3_aa: CASSFQDTYEQYF
cdr3_nt: TGTGCCAGCAGTTTCCAGGATACCTACGAGCAGTACTTC
v_call: TRBV12-3/TRBV12-4
d_call: NA
j_call: TRBJ2-7
clone_size: NA

cdr3_aa: CASSQEYLSYEQYF
cdr3_nt: TGCGCCAGCAGCCAAGAGTACTTATCCTACGAGCAGTACTTC
v_call: TRBV4-3
d_call: NA
j_call: TRBJ2-7
clone_size: few

cdr3_aa: CSARDRGTTNEKLFF
cdr3_nt: TGCAGTGCTAGGGACAGGGGCACAACTAATGAAAAACTGTTTTTT
v_call: TRBV20-1
d_call: TRBD1
j_call: TRBJ1-4
clone_size: NA

cdr3_aa: CASSPRQELSYEQYF
cdr3_nt: TGTGCCAGCTCACCCCGACAGGAGCTCTCCTACGAGCAGTACTTC
v_call: TRBV18
d_call: NA
j_call: TRBJ2-7
clone_size: NA